A selection of T cell receptor beta chains follows, all from one sample in a study of shared clonotypes between healthy human individuals. The assay was immunoSEQ multiplex PCR, and TCRdb's table has in-frame clones only and misses some. The sample lists about 2.1 million clones, 93% occurring once. Specimen: naive CD8+ T cells from PBMCs. The source is a man younger than 30 in good health. Some clones in this sample may be carry-over from other donors' samples. Both conserved end residues are part of each CDR3. Clone size is not always given. Where it is, it says once, few, many or a class for expanded clones.

v_gene	j_gene	abundance	CDR3aa
TRBV27	TRBJ2-1	-	CASSPSGNEQFF
TRBV7-9	TRBJ2-1	-	CASSPREREAYNEQFF
TRBV15	TRBJ1-5	-	CATSRDRASNQPQHF
TRBV7-3	TRBJ2-1	-	CASSYGLAGGHNEQFF
TRBV5-6	TRBJ2-7	-	CASRSLAGGPYEQYF
TRBV6-6	TRBJ1-5	-	CASSYPDRNQPQHF
TRBV11-2	TRBJ2-7	-	CASSPRTAYEQYF
TRBV6-1	TRBJ2-7	-	CASSEVRRTSSYEQYF
TRBV7-9	TRBJ1-5	-	CASSSTRQGPVEPQHF
TRBV25-1	TRBJ2-2	-	CASSLGPRTGELFF
TRBV5-6	TRBJ1-2	once	CASRLEGQGFGYTF
TRBV27	TRBJ1-1	-	CASSLEGRGGNTEAFF
TRBV5-1	TRBJ2-7	-	CASSLSGNSYEQYF
TRBV5-4	TRBJ1-2	-	CASSLGWRDALYGYTF
TRBV7-8	TRBJ2-7	-	CASSTRRGAYEQYF
TRBV6-5	TRBJ2-7	-	CTSSYSGGSSYEQYF
TRBV7-8	TRBJ1-5	-	CASSPGGNQPQHF
TRBV23-1	TRBJ2-7	-	CASLNNPFDKREQYF
TRBV27	TRBJ2-1	once	CASSSRGGRASDEQFF
TRBV28	TRBJ1-2	-	CASSLQVNYGYTF
TRBV28	TRBJ2-7	-	CASSFPERPGEQYF
TRBV28	TRBJ2-3	-	CASRRGWGTDTQYF
TRBV5-6	TRBJ2-7	-	CASSPGTGFNEQYF
TRBV4-1	TRBJ1-1	-	CASRADRGFTEAFF
TRBV6-5	TRBJ1-2	-	CASSWARQDYGYTF
TRBV7-9	TRBJ2-2	-	CASSFQAGELFF
TRBV13	TRBJ1-1	-	CASSLGSGNTEAFF
TRBV10-3	TRBJ2-7	-	CAISEDRGSYEQYF
TRBV5-1	TRBJ1-5	-	CASSLYRYRDTNQPQHF
TRBV4-2	TRBJ1-1	-	CASSQDNMGTGLGAFF
TRBV2	TRBJ2-1	-	CASRDRGATYNEQFF
TRBV29-1	TRBJ2-7	-	CSVSPGLYEQYF
TRBV7-9	TRBJ2-1	-	CASSLVRLAGGPNEQFF
TRBV4-1	TRBJ2-1	-	CASSQDRTRRNANEQFF
TRBV27	TRBJ2-7	-	CASTPKGQGKNEQYF
TRBV27	TRBJ2-4	-	CASSFGNIQYF
TRBV27	TRBJ1-4	-	CASSFRQGNNEKLFF
TRBV19	TRBJ2-6	-	CASSAEFSGQNSGANVLTF
TRBV6-5	TRBJ1-2	medium-sized	CASSYSRTPIEYGYTF
TRBV28	TRBJ2-7	-	CASSPILSGTGSYEQYF
TRBV27	TRBJ2-3	-	CASVTSGRAFSTDTQYF
TRBV28	TRBJ2-1	-	CASSSQRERHYNEQFF
TRBV4-2	TRBJ2-7	-	CASSQDSSGYEQYF
TRBV28	TRBJ1-5	-	CASSSREGGNQPQHF
TRBV7-8	TRBJ2-2	-	CASSQWTSGRNTGELFF
TRBV11-2	TRBJ2-3	-	CASSLDRSLAVNTDTQYF
TRBV27	TRBJ2-2	-	CASTWGGSTGELFF
TRBV23-1	TRBJ1-2	-	CASSHKTGSLCYGYTF
TRBV28	TRBJ2-3	once	CASSFLWEDTQYF
TRBV9	TRBJ2-1	-	CASSVGLSSYNEQFF
TRBV25-1	TRBJ2-3	-	CASRTLDTQYF